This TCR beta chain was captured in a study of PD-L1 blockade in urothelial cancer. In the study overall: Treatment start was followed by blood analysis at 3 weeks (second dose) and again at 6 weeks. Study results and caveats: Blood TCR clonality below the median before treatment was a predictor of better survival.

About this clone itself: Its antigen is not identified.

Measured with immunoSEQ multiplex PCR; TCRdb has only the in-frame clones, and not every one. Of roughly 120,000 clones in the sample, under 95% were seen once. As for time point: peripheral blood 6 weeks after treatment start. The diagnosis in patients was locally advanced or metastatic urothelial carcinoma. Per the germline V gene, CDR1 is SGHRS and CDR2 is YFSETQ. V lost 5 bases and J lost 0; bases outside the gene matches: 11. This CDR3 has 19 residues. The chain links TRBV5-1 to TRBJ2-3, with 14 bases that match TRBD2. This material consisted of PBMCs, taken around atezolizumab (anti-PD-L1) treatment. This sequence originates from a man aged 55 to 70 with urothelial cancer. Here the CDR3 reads CASSRTGTSGGPSTDTQYF. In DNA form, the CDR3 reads TGCGCCAGCAGTCGGACCGGGACTAGCGGGGGCCCTAGCACAGATACGCAGTATTTT.